What follows are 30 T cell receptor beta chains derived from one specimen sequenced in a study of T cells in Graves' hyperthyroidism and ophthalmopathy (dated by TCRdb to between 2019 and 2020). Library prep was done by multiplex PCR. Sequencing used an Illumina HiSeq 2000. Amplification of TCR beta CDR3 regions was carried out from RNA transcripts. The TCR CDR3 was subjected to a first round of RT-PCR using the HTBI primer set and the Qiagen OneStep RT-PCR kit. In-frame beta chains were kept once TCRdb had trimmed the public reads at Q25 with fastp and called clones with MiXCR. CDR3 protein sequences are deduplicated, and each keeps its most common genes and DNA. The sample has nearly 600,000 distinct CDR3 sequences on record, 12% to 15% of them singletons. The ten biggest clones cover over 6% of the sample. Sequenced input: blood. These receptors were collected from a young woman with Graves' ophthalmopathy.

The chain carries TRBV30 and TRBJ1-3; D is unclear. V was trimmed by 2 bases and J by 0 bases, leaving 11 bases between them. This CDR3 has 15 amino acids. The germline gives CDR1 GTSNPN, CDR2 SVGIG (reference sequence). The CDR3 bases are TGTGCCTGGAGTCTGAGGATCTACTCTGGAAACACCATATATTTT. It encodes CAWSLRIYSGNTIYF. Drawing the rest from reference TRBV30 and TRBJ1-3, the complete variable domain is SQTIHQWPATLVQPVGSPLSLECTVEGTSNPNLYWYRQAAGRGLQLLFYSVGIGQISSEVPQNLSASRPQDRQFILSSKKLLLSDSGFYLCAWSLRIYSGNTIYFGEGSWLTVV.

This clonotype appeared many times. CDR3 in DNA: TGTGCCAGCTCACCAAGGGGGCCGGACACATTCTACTTC. Translated, it gives CASSPRGPDTFYF. The V and J genes are TRBV18 and TRBJ2-5; TRBD1 matches at 7 bases. CDR3 length equals 13 residues. CDR1 and CDR2 from the germline V gene are KGHSH and LQKENI. V was clipped by 2 bases and J by 14 bases; unmatched bases: 11. The complete variable domain, with remaining parts taken from reference TRBV18 and TRBJ2-5, reads NAGVMQNPRHLVRRRGQEARLRCSPMKGHSHVYWYRQLPEEGLKFMVYLQKENIIDESGMPKERFSAEFPKEGPSILRIQQVVRGDSAAYFCASSPRGPDTFYFGPGTRLLVL.

This clonotype occurred many times. The J gene is TRBJ2-2, the V gene TRBV6-1; TRBD2 agrees at 7 bases. Germline V gene lookup returns CDR1 MNHNS and CDR2 SASEGT. This CDR3 contains 16 residues. With V trimmed by 7 bases and J by 4 bases, 12 bases remained unmatched. This CDR3 reads CASKAGRHSGTGELFF. The CDR3 coding sequence is TGTGCCAGCAAGGCCGGGAGGCATTCGGGCACCGGGGAGCTGTTTTTT.

The genes are TRBV6-1 and TRBJ2-3, with unresolved D. CDR3 length: 17 residues. Trimming shortened V by 10 bases and J by 0 bases, and 23 bases separated the two germline ends. CDR1 is MNHNS and CDR2 is SASEGT in the germline V gene. The CDR3 sequence: CAIKNPRALFSTDTQYF. The CDR3 DNA sequence: TGTGCCATCAAGAACCCCCGGGCCCTTTTTAGCACAGATACGCAGTATTTT.

The chain's CDR3 is CASSYSLAGGNYGYTF. DNA for the CDR3: TGTGCCAGCAGTTACTCGTTGGCAGGAGGTAACTATGGCTACACCTTC. The chain joins TRBV6-5 to TRBJ1-2; D unresolved. This CDR3 has 16 residues. V was cut by 0 bases and J by 1 base, with 12 bases left in between. Looked up from germline, CDR1 is MNHEY and CDR2 is SVGAGI.

The table lists this clonotype with many counts. The chain recombines TRBV6-5 with TRBJ1-2, with D perhaps TRBD1 (5 bases). V was clipped by 2 bases and J by 4 bases, with 5 bases between them. This CDR3 has 12 residues. Germline CDR1 MNHEY, CDR2 SVGAGI. The DNA of the CDR3 is TGTGCCAGCAGTTACGGGGGCTATGGCTACACCTTC. Its protein product is CASSYGGYGYTF.

The chain combines TRBV18 with TRBJ1-3, with D maybe TRBD1 (5 bases). Germline lookup yields CDR1 KGHSH and CDR2 LQKENI. The CDR3 covers 18 residues. The V end was cut by 3 bases, the J end by 1 base, with 19 bases between. CDR3 in amino acids: CASSPNTFGTTSGNTIYF. CDR3 bases: TGTGCCAGCTCACCCAACACATTCGGGACTACGTCTGGAAACACCATATATTTT.

In the case of this clonotype: A much larger clone lies one base from this, so it may be a read error. This chain uses TRBV28 with TRBJ1-2; 9 positions agree with TRBD1. The CDR3 is 18 amino acids. The germline gives CDR1 MDHEN, CDR2 SYDVKM. The DNA of the CDR3 is TGTGCCTGCAGTTTGCGGGGGGGACAGGGAGTAGGAAGGTATGGCTACACCTTC. It codes for CACSLRGGQGVGRYGYTF.

This clonotype has a handful of counts. The V gene is TRBV6-1, the J gene TRBJ2-3, with D possibly being TRBD2 (6 bases). CDR1 and CDR2 from the germline V gene are MNHNS and SASEGT. CDR3 size: 13 residues. V shed 6 bases and J shed 7 bases, with 14 bases lying between them. The CDR3 spells CASSLLGGNTQYF. The CDR3 DNA is TGTGCCAGCAGCCTCCTGGGCGGGAATACGCAGTATTTT.

Regarding this clonotype: A read error may explain this, as a much larger clone is one base away. The rearrangement uses TRBV7-3 and TRBJ2-7; D is undetermined. CDR1 and CDR2 (germline): SGHTA, FQGTGA. V lost 7 bases and J lost 4, with 11 bases in between. The CDR3 consists of 12 residues. CDR3 region: CASKPTGYEQYF. The CDR3 nucleotides read TGTGCCAGCAAACCGACCGGGTACGAGCAGTACTTC.

The chain uses TRBV2 and TRBJ2-3; 15 nucleotides align to TRBD2. J was trimmed by 3 bases and V by 6 bases; bases with no gene match: 7. The CDR3 runs to 17 residues. Germline V gives CDR1 SNHLY, CDR2 FYNNEI. CDR3 amino acids: CASRVTGTSGRTDTQYF. DNA of the CDR3: TGTGCCAGCAGAGTTACCGGGACTAGCGGGAGGACAGATACGCAGTATTTT. Full variable domain (outside the CDR3, taken from reference TRBV2 and TRBJ2-3): EPEVTQTPSHQVTQMGQEVILRCVPISNHLYFYWYRQILGQKVEFLVSFYNNEISEKSEIFDDQFSVERPDGSNFTLKIRSTKLEDSAMYFCASRVTGTSGRTDTQYFGPGTRLTVL.

This clonotype was counted many times. The chain combines TRBV5-1 with TRBJ2-1; 9 positions agree with TRBD1. The germline gives CDR1 SGHRS, CDR2 YFSETQ. V lost 1 base to trimming and J lost 3 bases; unmatched junction nucleotides: 2. The CDR3 has 15 amino acids. The CDR3 nucleotides read TGCGCCAGCAGCTTGACAGGGGGCGGCTACAATGAGCAGTTCTTC. As protein: CASSLTGGGYNEQFF.

This clonotype appeared a single time. V is TRBV7-2 and J is TRBJ2-5; a weak D match, TRBD2 (5 bases). This CDR3 is 15 amino acids long. Germline lookup yields CDR1 SGHTA and CDR2 FQGNSA. Between the trimmed V and J ends, which lost 1 base and 7 bases, there was a span of 16 bases. CDR3 nucleotide sequence: TGTGCCAGCAGCTTAGATGAAGGGAGAAAAGGGACCCAGTACTTC. It codes for CASSLDEGRKGTQYF.

The chain combines TRBV6-5 with TRBJ1-5; no firm D call. The V and J ends lost 0 bases and 4 bases respectively, with 10 bases between them. The germline CDR1 and CDR2 sequences are MNHEY and SVGAGI. The CDR3 sequence is 15 residues long. This CDR3 is CASSYSSLGNQPQHF. CDR3 nucleotides: TGTGCCAGCAGTTACTCATCTCTAGGTAATCAGCCCCAGCATTTT.

The table lists this clonotype with many counts. The chain carries TRBV27 and TRBJ2-7; the match to TRBD1 covers 7 bases. CDR3 length: 14 residues. V dropped 8 bases and J dropped 1; count of bases not matched to a gene: 8. In germline, CDR1 is MNHEY, CDR2 SMNVEV (reference sequence). The CDR3 nucleotides read TGTGCCAGCGCGGACAGGATGGTTTCCTACGAGCAGTACTTC. Protein product: CASADRMVSYEQYF.

The genes are TRBV11-2 and TRBJ1-2; no firm D call. There are 14 residues in the CDR3. Germline V gives CDR1 SGHAT, CDR2 FQNNGV. Deletions cut 5 bases from V and 1 base from J, with 11 bases between. The CDR3 coding sequence is TGTGCCAGCAGCCTCCGGAGGGTTAACTATGGCTACACCTTC. Its translation is CASSLRRVNYGYTF.

The chain combines TRBV9 with TRBJ2-5; 12 bases agree with TRBD2. Per the germline V gene, CDR1 is SGDLS and CDR2 is YYNGEE. The CDR3 sequence is 15 residues long. V trimming: 4 bases; J trimming: 2 bases; junction bases outside the gene matches: 3. CDR3 DNA: TGTGCCAGCAGCTTTGGGACTAGCGGGCAAGAGACCCAGTACTTC. Amino acid sequence: CASSFGTSGQETQYF.

This rearrangement joins TRBV27 to TRBJ1-2; 10 bases agree with TRBD1. The CDR3 is made up of 12 amino acids. CDR1 MNHEY and CDR2 SMNVEV come from the germline V gene (reference sequence). V was clipped by 8 bases and J by 11 bases; unmatched bases: 8. CDR3 bases: TGTGCCAGCTGGGGACAGGGGCCCACTTACACCTTC. This translates into CASWGQGPTYTF.

In its sample, this clonotype was seen many times. The gene calls are TRBV11-3 and TRBJ2-1, with D unclear. With 2 bases removed from V and 2 bases from J, the gap between germline ends came to 7 bases. CDR1 is SGHNT, CDR2 YENEEA, per germline. The CDR3 runs to 14 residues. CDR3 in DNA: TGTGCCAGCAGCTTAAGGGTGACCTACAATGAGCAGTTCTTC. Its protein product is CASSLRVTYNEQFF.

The table lists this clonotype with many counts. DNA for the CDR3: TGTGCCACCAGCAGGATAACAGGGGGACATAATTCACCCCTCCACTTT. Amino acids: CATSRITGGHNSPLHF. This chain links TRBV15 with TRBJ1-6; 8 bases agree with TRBD1. V lost 3 bases and J lost 5; bases outside the gene matches: 6. This CDR3 comprises 16 residues. The V gene's germline CDR1 is LNHNV and CDR2 YYDKDF (reference sequence).

This clonotype was detected ten times or more. This chain joins TRBV14 and TRBJ2-1; 8 bases map to TRBD2. Germline-derived CDR1 and CDR2 are SGHDN and FVKESK. CDR3 size: 14 residues. J was trimmed by 4 bases and V by 6 bases; bases with no gene match: 5. As DNA, the CDR3 is TGTGCCAGCAGTAAGACTAGCGAATACAATGAGCAGTTCTTC. Translation gives CASSKTSEYNEQFF.

This clonotype was counted ten times or more. The V gene is TRBV6-2 or TRBV6-3, the J gene TRBJ1-5, with TRBD1 identical over 7 bases. The CDR3 extends over 16 amino acids. V shed 5 bases and J 4 bases; nucleotides not matched to a gene: 11. In germline, CDR1 is MNHEY, CDR2 SVGEGT. The CDR3 protein is CASSRVRGTANQPQHF. The CDR3 coding sequence is TGTGCCAGCAGTCGGGTCAGAGGGACAGCAAATCAGCCCCAGCATTTT.

The J gene is TRBJ2-3, the V gene TRBV4-3, with D possibly being TRBD2 (6 bases). The CDR3 length is 15 residues. Germline V gives CDR1 LGHNA, CDR2 YSLEER. Trimming took 4 bases from V and 8 from J, leaving 19 bases between them. The CDR3 region has the DNA TGCGCCAGCAGCCTGGGGACTTCGCCGGGTGGTACGCAGTATTTT. Translated: CASSLGTSPGGTQYF.

This sequence joins TRBV5-8 and TRBJ1-5; D ambiguous. Deletions cut 4 bases from V and 5 bases from J, with 19 bases between. The CDR3 is 16 residues long. Germline V gives CDR1 SGHTS, CDR2 YDEGEE. The CDR3 reads CASSPRAGPGHQPQHF. The CDR3 nucleotides are TGTGCCAGCAGCCCGCGGGCAGGCCCAGGCCATCAGCCCCAGCATTTT. Full variable domain (remainder filled in from reference TRBV5-8 and TRBJ1-5): EAGVTQSPTHLIKTRGQQATLRCSPISGHTSVYWYQQALGLGLQFLLWYDEGEERNRGNFPPRFSGRQFPNYSSELNVNALELEDSALYLCASSPRAGPGHQPQHFGDGTRLSIL.

This rearrangement joins TRBV6-1 to TRBJ1-5; D possibly corresponds to TRBD1 (6 bases). CDR1 and CDR2 from the germline V gene are MNHNS and SASEGT. This CDR3 has 16 residues. V lost 6 bases and J 1 base, leaving 16 bases between the germline ends. CDR3 region: CASRGDRSLSNQPQHF. Here the CDR3 DNA reads TGTGCCAGCAGGGGAGACAGGTCATTGAGCAATCAGCCCCAGCATTTT.

This clonotype was counted ten times or more. This chain connects TRBV28 to TRBJ2-7; 11 bases agree with TRBD2. With V trimmed by 7 bases and J by 2 bases, 7 bases remained unmatched. The CDR3 runs to 15 residues. Germline lookup yields CDR1 MDHEN and CDR2 SYDVKM. CDR3 sequence: CASTPGLAATYEQYF. The CDR3 DNA reads TGTGCCAGCACCCCGGGACTAGCGGCAACCTACGAGCAGTACTTC.

The V and J genes are TRBV28 and TRBJ1-6, with D uncertain. Trimming removed 8 bases from V and 4 bases from J, with 9 bases in between. Per the germline V gene, CDR1 is MDHEN and CDR2 is SYDVKM. The CDR3 runs 13 residues. In DNA form, the CDR3 reads TGTGCCAGCCAAGAGCAATATAATTCACCCCTCCACTTT. It translates to CASQEQYNSPLHF.

Ten or more counts support this clonotype. The J gene is TRBJ2-7, the V gene TRBV2; D is perhaps TRBD1 (5 bases). This CDR3 has 15 residues. V lost 7 bases and J lost 0, with 16 bases in between. Germline CDR1 and CDR2: SNHLY and FYNNEI. The CDR3 DNA sequence: TGTGCCAGCAACCCAGGGCCTTTAAGCTCCTACGAGCAGTACTTC. This encodes CASNPGPLSSYEQYF.

Worth noting for this clonotype: This clone may be a read error of a much larger clone one base away. The rearrangement uses TRBV30 and TRBJ2-2, with 8 bases lining up with TRBD2. Germline loops: CDR1 GTSNPN, CDR2 SVGIG (reference sequence). The CDR3 extends over 13 amino acids. V was pared by 5 bases and J by 7 bases, with 6 bases of the junction left unmatched. CDR3 sequence reads: CAWCRGGGGELFF. CDR3 coding DNA: TGTGCCTGGTGCCGGGGGGGTGGCGGGGAGCTGTTTTTT.

Details on this clonotype: The junction does not match germline at one end; this may be a read error. The chain is built from TRBV6-5 and TRBJ1-5; D gene uncertain. From germline, CDR1 is MNHEY and CDR2 SVGAGI. This CDR3 region has 12 residues. CDR3 amino acids: CASSWRNRPQHF. In DNA, the CDR3 is TGTGCCAGCAGTTGGAGGAATCGGCCCCAGCATTTT.